This T cell receptor beta chain was captured in a study of cytomegalovirus exposure and HLA in healthy donors. The CDR3 runs 13 residues. Trimming cost V 7 bases and J 4 bases; bases outside gene matches: 5. Looked up from germline, CDR1 is WNHNN and CDR2 is SYGVQD (reference sequence). The study's findings and limits: First-cohort TCR clusters were later found to tend to co-occur in the 120 or so validation repertoires. A few CMV-associated chains were confirmed in vitro to be specific for CMV antigens. The study labeled 150 to 200 TCR beta chains cytomegalovirus-associated.

Points on this clone: Its target is unknown.

The table came from immunoSEQ multiplex PCR; TCRdb's copy has only in-frame clones and leaves some out. This sample yields roughly 84,000 clones, of which roughly 88% are seen a single time; around 2.1% belongs to the top ten. Sequencing used PBMCs. This sequence originates from a young man in good health and CMV-seronegative. The rearrangement uses TRBV10-1 and TRBJ2-7, with 9 nucleotides matching TRBD2. The CDR3: CASMASGTYEQYF. In DNA form, the CDR3 reads TGCGCCAGCATGGCTAGCGGGACTTACGAGCAGTACTTC.